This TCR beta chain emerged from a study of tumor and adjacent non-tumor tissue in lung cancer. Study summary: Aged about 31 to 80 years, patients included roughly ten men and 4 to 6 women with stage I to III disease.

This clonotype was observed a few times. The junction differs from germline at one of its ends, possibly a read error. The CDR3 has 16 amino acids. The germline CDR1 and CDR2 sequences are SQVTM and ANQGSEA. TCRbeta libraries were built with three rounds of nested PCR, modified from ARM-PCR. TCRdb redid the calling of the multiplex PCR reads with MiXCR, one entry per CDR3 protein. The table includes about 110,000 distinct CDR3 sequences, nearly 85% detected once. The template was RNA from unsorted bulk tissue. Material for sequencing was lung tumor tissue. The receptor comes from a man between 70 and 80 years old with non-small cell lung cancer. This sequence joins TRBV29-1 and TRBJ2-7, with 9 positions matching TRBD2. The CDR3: CSVDGLAGPPSYEQYF. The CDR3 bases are TGCAGCGTTGACGGGCTAGCGGGGCCCCCTTCCTACGAGCAGTATTTC.